Following are 30 T cell receptor beta chains from one sample sequenced in a study of blood T cell repertoires in COVID-19. Method: immunoSEQ multiplex PCR; TCRdb's copy keeps in-frame clones and lacks some. The table has about 320,000 clones, about 87% seen once. The sequenced sample consisted of peripheral blood. These receptors all come from a woman under 40 with COVID-19, enrolled during active disease.

The V gene is TRBV25-1, the J gene TRBJ2-7; the D is unclear. Germline V gene sequence: CDR1 MGHDK, CDR2 SYGVNS. V lost 3 bases, J lost 5 bases, and 8 bases lay in between. The CDR3 has 12 residues. CDR3 bases: TGTGCCAGCAGTGATCGCCGGGACGAGCAGTACGTC. It specifies CASSDRRDEQYV.

The chain links TRBV6-6 to TRBJ1-6, with D uncertain. Deletions cut 1 base from V and 7 bases from J, with 8 bases between. The CDR3 is 14 amino acids. Germline V gene lookup returns CDR1 MNHNY and CDR2 SVGAGI (reference sequence). The CDR3 sequence: CASSYFISNSPLHF. CDR3 nucleotides: TGTGCCAGCAGTTACTTTATTTCGAATTCACCCCTCCACTTT.

This rearrangement joins TRBV3-1 (or the pseudogene TRBV3-2) to TRBJ2-7; no clear D gene. The germline V gene encodes CDR1 LGHDT and CDR2 YNNKEL (reference sequence). With 0 bases removed from V and 2 bases from J, the gap between germline ends came to 8 bases. The CDR3 runs to 14 residues. The CDR3 region is CASSQDISPYEQYF. CDR3 sequence (DNA): TGTGCCAGCAGCCAAGATATCTCTCCCTACGAGCAGTACTTC.

Note on this clone: The same CDR3 can be traced to other DNA sequences in this sample. The chain recombines TRBV6-5 with TRBJ1-1; 8 nucleotides align to TRBD1. Germline assignment: CDR1 MNHEY and CDR2 SVGAGI. There are 14 residues in the CDR3. The V gene end was trimmed by 6 bases and the J gene end by 4 bases; junction bases not matched to a gene: 7. The CDR3 loop reads CASSRRTGGTEAFF. The CDR3 coding sequence is TGTGCCAGCAGCCGACGAACAGGGGGCACTGAAGCTTTCTTT.

The chain recombines TRBV28 with TRBJ1-5, with D possibly matching TRBD1 (5 bases). Germline V lookup: CDR1 MDHEN, CDR2 SYDVKM. This CDR3 is 12 amino acids long. V was pared by 10 bases and J by 9 bases, with 16 bases between. CDR3 sequence (DNA): TGTGCCACCACGACAGCCCAGGCGCCCCAGCATTTT. This gives the protein CATTTAQAPQHF.

A word on this clone: A much larger clone lies one base from this, so it may be a read error. In nucleotides, the CDR3 is TGTGCCAGCAGCTTAGGAGTCTCTGGAAACACCATATATTTT. Encoded protein: CASSLGVSGNTIYF. The chain couples TRBV7-2 to TRBJ1-3; D gene uncertain. Per germline, CDR1 SGHTA and CDR2 FQGNSA. Trimming shortened V by 1 base and J by 0 bases, and 4 bases separated the two germline ends. This CDR3 contains 14 residues.

This chain links TRBV7-3 with TRBJ2-1, with 11 bases that match TRBD2. The CDR3 is 15 residues long. CDR1 SGHTA and CDR2 FQGTGA come from the germline V gene. V shed 4 bases, J shed 6 bases, and the junction held 5 bases outside the gene matches. Written as DNA, the CDR3 is TGTGCCAGCAGCTGGCTAGCGGGGGGCTTCAATGAGCAGTTCTTC. Amino acid sequence: CASSWLAGGFNEQFF.

This sequence joins TRBV10-3 and TRBJ1-1; tentatively, D is TRBD1 (5 bases). There are 16 residues in the CDR3. V lost 0 bases to trimming and J lost 1 base, with 12 bases between them. From germline, CDR1 is ENHRY and CDR2 SYGVKD. This CDR3 reads CAISESPGRGNTEAFF. The DNA of the CDR3 is TGTGCCATCAGTGAGTCGCCAGGGAGGGGGAACACTGAAGCTTTCTTT.

Turning to this clone: An end of the junction differs from the germline gene, which may be a read error. The V gene is TRBV5-6, the J gene TRBJ2-5; 9 bases map to TRBD1. Germline loops: CDR1 SGHDT, CDR2 YYEEEE. The CDR3 is 16 residues long. In DNA form, the CDR3 reads TGTGCCAGCAGTTTGGACAGGGGAGAGCGTAAAGAGACCCAGTACTTC. Amino acid sequence: CASSLDRGERKETQYF.

This chain uses TRBV29-1 with TRBJ1-1, with 7 bases matching TRBD1. Germline V gene sequence: CDR1 SQVTM, CDR2 ANQGSEA. V lost 7 bases to trimming and J lost 4 bases; unmatched junction nucleotides: 6. CDR3 size: 12 residues. Written as DNA, the CDR3 is TGCAGCGGCCTTAGACAGGGCACTGAAGCTTTCTTT. It is translated as CSGLRQGTEAFF.

This sequence joins TRBV19 and TRBJ1-1, with D uncertain. V was shortened by 7 bases and J by 4 bases, with 16 bases between the two germline ends. Germline V gene data show CDR1 as LNHDA and CDR2 as SQIVND (reference sequence). CDR3 size: 14 residues. The CDR3 protein is CASKVGSFGTEAFF. CDR3 nucleotide sequence: TGTGCCAGTAAGGTAGGGAGCTTCGGCACTGAAGCTTTCTTT.

The CDR3 here is CASTPGGQGATSQYF. Here the CDR3 DNA reads TGTGCCAGTACCCCCGGGGGACAGGGGGCGACATCCCAGTACTTC. This chain links TRBV19 with TRBJ2-7, with TRBD1 matching 12 bases. The V segment lost 7 bases and the J segment 10 bases; nucleotides outside the gene matches: 14. Germline CDR1 and CDR2: LNHDA and SQIVND (reference sequence). CDR3 length: 15 amino acids.

The V call is TRBV18, the J call TRBJ2-3; 8 nucleotides align to TRBD2. Germline V gene lookup returns CDR1 KGHSH and CDR2 LQKENI. The CDR3 spans 16 residues. V trimming: 2 bases; J trimming: 2 bases; junction bases outside the gene matches: 6. CDR3 sequence reads: CASSPTSGGFTDTQYF. The DNA for the CDR3 is TGTGCCAGCTCACCAACAAGCGGGGGTTTCACAGATACGCAGTATTTT.

The V gene is TRBV7-6, the J gene TRBJ2-5, with TRBD2 as a possible D gene (6 bases). Trimming took 6 bases from V and 4 from J, leaving 18 bases between them. Germline V gene sequence: CDR1 SGHVS, CDR2 FNYEAQ. CDR3 size: 15 residues. The CDR3 nucleotides are TGTGCCAGCAGTTACCTTCGCGGGGAAGGAGAGACCCAGTACTTC. It is translated as CASSYLRGEGETQYF.

V usage is TRBV12-3 or TRBV12-4 and J usage is TRBJ2-2; D gene uncertain. This CDR3 has 11 amino acids. The V end lost 6 bases, the J end lost 8 bases, and 7 bases lay between the germline ends. The CDR3 region has the DNA TGTGCCAGCAGACAGTTGGGGGAGCTGTTTTTT. Amino acids: CASRQLGELFF.

The chain has TRBV27 and TRBJ1-2, with 7 bases fitting TRBD1. Per germline, CDR1 MNHEY and CDR2 SMNVEV (reference sequence). The CDR3 sequence is 12 residues long. V gave up 6 bases and J gave up 4 bases; unmatched junction bases: 2. This chain's CDR3 is CASRGTAYGYTF. In DNA form, the CDR3 reads TGTGCCAGCAGAGGGACAGCCTATGGCTACACCTTC.

This clone was observed a single time. V usage is TRBV5-1 and J usage is TRBJ2-2; 8 bases are shared with TRBD2. CDR1 is SGHRS and CDR2 is YFSETQ in the germline V gene. The CDR3 runs to 16 residues. Losses at the gene ends were 4 bases for V and 4 bases for J; bases not matched to a gene: 9. Here the CDR3 reads CASSQSTSGPTGELFF. CDR3 nucleotide sequence: TGCGCCAGCAGCCAGAGCACTAGCGGACCCACCGGGGAGCTGTTTTTT.

This chain connects TRBV27 to TRBJ1-1, with D unresolved. The V end lost 5 bases, the J end lost 8 bases, and 9 bases lay between the germline ends. The CDR3 loop spans 11 amino acids. Germline V gene data show CDR1 as MNHEY and CDR2 as SMNVEV (reference sequence). The CDR3 region is CASSPGGEAFF. In DNA, the CDR3 is TGTGCCAGCAGTCCTGGAGGGGAAGCTTTCTTT.

V and J are TRBV2 and TRBJ2-5, with D possibly matching TRBD1 (5 bases). This CDR3 is built from 13 residues. Trimming removed 6 bases at V and 4 bases at J, with 12 bases between. Germline V CDR1 and CDR2: SNHLY, FYNNEI. CDR3 DNA: TGTGCCAGCAGCCCAGGGTTTGGAGAGACCCAGTACTTC. Protein sequence: CASSPGFGETQYF.

The chain recombines TRBV4-3 with TRBJ1-4, with D tentatively TRBD1 (5 bases). The length of the CDR3 is 15 residues. The germline V gene has CDR1 LGHNA and CDR2 YSLEER. Trimming pared 4 bases from V and 8 bases from J, leaving 17 bases between. CDR3 nucleotide sequence: TGCGCCAGCAGCCCTGATGGGGCGTCGGTGGAAAAACTGTTTTTT. The encoded protein is CASSPDGASVEKLFF.

The CDR3 reads CASSHDRSYGYTF. For the CDR3, the DNA is TGTGCCAGCAGTCATGACAGGAGCTATGGCTACACCTTC. V gene TRBV7-2 combines with J gene TRBJ1-2; possibly TRBD1 for D (6 bases). This CDR3 is built from 13 residues. Germline CDR1 reads SGHTA; CDR2 reads FQGNSA. Between the trimmed V and J ends, which lost 6 bases and 4 bases, there was a span of 12 bases. Filled out from reference TRBV7-2 and TRBJ1-2, the complete variable domain reads GAGVSQSPSNKVTEKGKDVELRCDPISGHTALYWYRQSLGQGLEFLIYFQGNSAPDKSGLPSDRFSAERTGGSVSTLTIQRTQQEDSAVYLCASSHDRSYGYTFGSGTRLTVV.

The rearrangement uses TRBV18 and TRBJ1-6; tentative D call: TRBD1 (5 bases). Germline CDR1 KGHSH, CDR2 LQKENI. V shed 3 bases and J shed 7 bases, with 19 bases lying between them. The CDR3 consists of 17 residues. CDR3 in amino acids: CASSPGRGAPLNSPLHF. Written as DNA, the CDR3 is TGTGCCAGCTCACCCGGACGTGGGGCGCCCCTAAATTCACCCCTCCACTTT.

This clone turned up a few times. The J gene is TRBJ1-1, the V gene TRBV19, with 9 bases fitting TRBD1. The J segment lost 4 bases and the V segment lost 2 bases, leaving 2 bases of the junction unmatched. CDR1 and CDR2 (germline): LNHDA, SQIVND (reference sequence). The CDR3 length is 14 residues. The CDR3, as DNA: TGTGCCAGTAGTATATGGACAGGGGTCACTGAAGCTTTCTTT. Protein product: CASSIWTGVTEAFF.

The rearrangement uses TRBV6-1 and TRBJ2-5, with 11 bases fitting TRBD2. V was pared by 5 bases and J by 5 bases, with 7 bases of the junction left unmatched. This CDR3 region has 15 residues. Germline assignment: CDR1 MNHNS and CDR2 SASEGT. The CDR3, as DNA: TGTGCCAGCAGTCGTAGCGGGGGGGCTTTGGAGACCCAGTACTTC. This encodes CASSRSGGALETQYF.

The rearrangement uses TRBV6-5 and TRBJ2-7, with TRBD1 identical over 10 bases. CDR1 and CDR2 from the germline V gene are MNHEY and SVGAGI. J gave up 4 bases and V 6 bases, and 6 bases lay outside the gene matches. The CDR3 runs 14 residues. The DNA for the CDR3 is TGTGCCAGCAGCCAAGTGGGACAGGGGTACGAGCAGTACGTC. This sequence encodes CASSQVGQGYEQYV.

This rearrangement joins TRBV12-5 to TRBJ2-1; 8 bases line up with TRBD1. Germline CDR1 reads LGHNT; CDR2 reads FRNRAP. The CDR3 loop spans 16 amino acids. Trimming cost V 2 bases and J 3 bases; bases outside gene matches: 6. CDR3 amino acids: CASGLFPGQVYNEQFF. Here the CDR3 DNA reads TGTGCTAGTGGTTTGTTCCCGGGACAGGTCTACAATGAGCAGTTCTTC.

This rearrangement joins TRBV27 to TRBJ2-5, with D possibly TRBD2 on 7 matching bases. V was clipped by 4 bases and J by 5 bases, with 14 bases between them. The CDR3 has 14 amino acids. Germline assignment: CDR1 MNHEY and CDR2 SMNVEV (reference sequence). This CDR3 is CASSWGGARETQYF. The CDR3 DNA reads as TGTGCCAGCAGTTGGGGGGGGGCCCGGGAGACCCAGTACTTC.

The V and J genes are TRBV5-1 and TRBJ1-1, with TRBD1 identical over 8 bases. J lost 1 base, V lost 3 bases, and 5 bases had no gene match. Germline assignment: CDR1 SGHRS and CDR2 YFSETQ. The CDR3 is made up of 15 amino acids. CDR3 sequence reads: CASSSGQGANTEAFF. The CDR3 nucleotides read TGCGCCAGCAGCTCGGGGCAGGGGGCGAACACTGAAGCTTTCTTT.

CDR3 sequence reads: CASSQESGQYDKYGYTF. CDR3 sequence (DNA): TGCGCCAGCAGCCAAGAAAGTGGACAGTACGATAAATATGGCTACACCTTC. The chain couples TRBV4-1 to TRBJ1-2; weak D call: TRBD1 (6 bases). CDR1 is MGHRA, CDR2 YSYEKL, per germline. The CDR3 totals 17 residues. V was shortened by 0 bases and J by 5 bases, with 19 bases between the two germline ends.

CDR3 DNA: TGCGCCAGCATCTCCGTCGTAGCGGGGGGCAGGAATGAGCAGTTCTTC. Encoded protein: CASISVVAGGRNEQFF. The rearrangement joins TRBV5-1 to TRBJ2-1; 10 positions match TRBD2. J was trimmed by 7 bases and V by 6 bases; bases with no gene match: 13. Germline CDR1 and CDR2: SGHRS and YFSETQ. The CDR3 has 16 residues.